The 25 T cell receptor beta chains given below trace back to one sample, sequenced in a study of human T cells and chemical hapten exposure. TCRdb re-called the RACE reads with MiXCR, one entry per CDR3 protein. This table holds 380,000 or so distinct CDR3 sequences, around 5.5% found once. As to time point: pre-sensitization, week 0. Regarding treatment: therapeutic diphenylcyclopropenone sensitization with weekly scalp DPC. The sequencing used whole blood, collected in connection with sensitization to the hapten diphenylcyclopropenone (DPC). These receptors all stem from a young woman with alopecia areata. Some clones in this sample may be carry-over from other donors' samples.

The sample holds many counts of this clonotype. This chain uses TRBV12-3 or TRBV12-4 with TRBJ1-2; TRBD1 might be the D (6 bases). Trimming removed 2 bases from V and 8 bases from J, with 12 bases in between. The CDR3 spans 13 residues. CDR3 sequence: CASSLNRVLGYTF. The CDR3 DNA is TGTGCCAGCAGTTTAAACAGGGTCTTGGGCTACACCTTC.

The table lists this clonotype with a few counts. The gene calls are TRBV7-2 and TRBJ2-6; no firm D call. V lost 5 bases and J 4 bases, leaving 12 bases between the germline ends. The length of the CDR3 is 15 residues. Germline loops: CDR1 SGHTA, CDR2 FQGNSA. Here the CDR3 DNA reads TGTGCCAGCAGCCTGGTTCCGAGCGGGGCCAACGTCCTGACTTTC. Its translation: CASSLVPSGANVLTF.

The J gene is TRBJ2-1, the V gene TRBV20-1; D possibly uses TRBD1 or TRBD2 (6 bases each). Deletions cut 6 bases from V and 4 bases from J, with 16 bases between. CDR1 DFQATT and CDR2 SNEGSKA come from the germline V gene (reference sequence). This CDR3 has 14 residues. CDR3 amino acids: CSAPKGGSYNEQFF. The DNA for the CDR3 is TGCAGTGCCCCGAAAGGGGGGTCATACAATGAGCAGTTCTTC.

In this sample, this clonotype turned up a few times. The V call is TRBV12-3 or TRBV12-4, the J call TRBJ2-5; weak D call: TRBD1 (5 bases). The CDR3 runs 16 residues. V dropped 2 bases and J dropped 0 bases, with 13 bases sitting between them. The CDR3 DNA reads as TGTGCCAGCAGTTTAACAGGCAGCTGGTACCAAGAGACCCAGTACTTC. As protein: CASSLTGSWYQETQYF.

This clonotype was counted at least ten times. The chain has TRBV28 and TRBJ1-6; D is perhaps TRBD1 (6 bases). The ends were cut back, 2 bases at V and 6 bases at J, with 8 bases in the middle. Germline V gene data show CDR1 as MDHEN and CDR2 as SYDVKM. The CDR3 sequence is 14 residues long. CDR3: CASSLQDSNSPLHF. Written as DNA, the CDR3 is TGTGCCAGCAGTTTACAGGACAGTAATTCACCCCTCCACTTT.

Of note for this clonotype: A much more abundant neighbour one base away suggests this may be a read error. The J gene is TRBJ2-7, the V gene TRBV27; D might be TRBD1 or TRBD2, each matching 5 bases. V lost 3 bases to trimming and J lost 5 bases, with 11 bases between them. Germline V lookup: CDR1 MNHEY, CDR2 SMNVEV (reference sequence). The CDR3 is made up of 13 amino acids. The CDR3 loop is CASSLTADHEQYF. CDR3 coding DNA: TGTGCCAGCAGTTTGACAGCGGACCACGAGCAGTACTTC.

V usage is TRBV5-1 and J usage is TRBJ2-7; TRBD2 agrees at 8 bases. CDR1 and CDR2 from the germline V gene are SGHRS and YFSETQ. The CDR3 runs 15 residues. The junction had 11 bases not matched to a gene; V was cut back by 4 bases and J by 5 bases. CDR3 protein: CASSPTGLVYNEQYF. The CDR3 nucleotides read TGCGCCAGCAGCCCGACGGGACTAGTCTACAACGAGCAGTACTTC.

The chain uses TRBV27 and TRBJ1-3, with D hard to call. The germline V gene has CDR1 MNHEY and CDR2 SMNVEV (reference sequence). The CDR3 extends over 14 amino acids. V shed 0 bases and J shed 2 bases, with 5 bases lying between them. The CDR3 DNA reads TGTGCCAGCAGTTTATCGATCGCTGGAAACACCATATATTTT. Amino acid sequence: CASSLSIAGNTIYF.

This clonotype has only a few counts. The chain has TRBV19 and TRBJ2-3; 9 bases align to TRBD1. The CDR3 length is 15 residues. The V and J ends lost 4 bases and 1 base, in that order; junction bases with no gene match: 3. Looked up from germline, CDR1 is LNHDA and CDR2 is SQIVND (reference sequence). CDR3 sequence reads: CASSTQGAGTDTQYF. CDR3 nucleotide sequence: TGTGCCAGTAGTACACAGGGGGCTGGCACAGATACGCAGTATTTT.

This clonotype has ten or more counts. This sequence joins TRBV7-2 and TRBJ1-6; weak D call: TRBD1 (6 bases). This CDR3 is built from 15 residues. With 5 bases removed from V and 10 bases from J, the gap between germline ends came to 18 bases. CDR1 SGHTA and CDR2 FQGNSA come from the germline V gene. This CDR3 is CASSPGARVGSPLHF. CDR3 in DNA: TGTGCCAGCAGCCCGGGGGCTAGGGTAGGATCACCCCTCCACTTT.

This clonotype was detected ten times or more. The gene calls are TRBV9 and TRBJ2-3, with TRBD2 matching over 14 bases. With 3 bases clipped from V and 1 base from J, the junction kept 7 bases outside the gene matches. Per the germline V gene, CDR1 is SGDLS and CDR2 is YYNGEE. The length of the CDR3 is 18 residues. The CDR3 bases are TGTGCCAGCAGCGCGATGGGACTAGCGGGGGAGGGCACAGATACGCAGTATTTT. Translation: CASSAMGLAGEGTDTQYF.

A single count supports this clonotype. A much larger clone is a single base away; this may be a read error. The chain recombines TRBV6-1 with TRBJ2-3; 15 positions match TRBD2. V dropped 5 bases and J dropped 10; count of bases not matched to a gene: 16. This CDR3 has 18 residues. The V gene's germline CDR1 is MNHNS and CDR2 SASEGT. CDR3 sequence: CASSQDIGLAGGRDAQYF. Here the CDR3 DNA reads TGTGCCAGCAGTCAGGATATCGGACTAGCGGGGGGGCGGGATGCGCAGTATTTT.

This clonotype was picked up many times. The V and J genes are TRBV28 and TRBJ2-7; D gene unclear. Germline CDR1 and CDR2: MDHEN and SYDVKM. Trimming pared 6 bases from V and 2 bases from J, leaving 8 bases between. The CDR3 totals 12 residues. The CDR3 region is CASSPNPYEQYF. The CDR3 DNA is TGTGCCAGCAGCCCCAATCCCTACGAGCAGTACTTC.

This clonotype showed up just a few times. The DNA for the CDR3 is TGTGCCAGCAGTTACTTAGCAGGGCAAAGGAGACCCTACAATGAGCAGTTCTTC. Its protein is CASSYLAGQRRPYNEQFF. This chain joins TRBV6-5 and TRBJ2-1, with D possibly matching TRBD1 (5 bases). CDR1 and CDR2 from the germline V gene are MNHEY and SVGAGI. The CDR3 is 18 residues long. Deletions cut 1 base from V and 2 bases from J, with 18 bases between.

The table lists this clonotype with a few counts. This chain joins TRBV3-1 and TRBJ2-3; 11 nucleotides align to TRBD2. The J segment lost 5 bases and the V segment lost 4 bases, leaving 8 bases of the junction unmatched. CDR3 size: 16 residues. The germline V gene has CDR1 LGHDT and CDR2 YNNKEL (reference sequence). CDR3 region: CASSLFSGGAEDTQYF. DNA of the CDR3: TGTGCCAGCAGCCTTTTTAGCGGGGGGGCCGAAGATACGCAGTATTTT.

This clonotype was counted ten times or more. The chain has TRBV3-1 and TRBJ2-6; D possibly uses TRBD1 or TRBD2 (5 bases each). Per germline, CDR1 LGHDT and CDR2 YNNKEL (reference sequence). With 1 base removed from V and 2 bases from J, the gap between germline ends came to 12 bases. The CDR3 has 17 amino acids. CDR3 sequence reads: CASSQAIVGAGANVLTF. Here the CDR3 DNA reads TGTGCCAGCAGCCAAGCTATTGTGGGGGCTGGGGCCAACGTCCTGACTTTC.

The rearrangement links TRBV6-5 to TRBJ1-1; a possible D gene is TRBD1 (5 bases). Germline values: CDR1 MNHEY, CDR2 SVGAGI. Trimming stripped 8 bases from V and 10 bases from J, with 20 bases between. This CDR3 is 13 amino acids long. The CDR3 nucleotides read TGTGCCAGCTCTCGGGGGTCCCCCCACGGAGCTTTCTTT. It yields the protein CASSRGSPHGAFF.

This clonotype occurred many times. The rearrangement joins TRBV6-5 to TRBJ2-7; D may be TRBD1 or TRBD2 (5 bases each). The CDR3 runs to 14 residues. V shed 5 bases and J shed 3 bases, with 14 bases lying between them. The germline V gene encodes CDR1 MNHEY and CDR2 SVGAGI. CDR3 sequence: CASSKGTGNYEQYF. CDR3 DNA: TGTGCCAGCAGTAAGGGGACGGGAAACTACGAGCAGTACTTC.

This sequence joins TRBV5-4 and TRBJ2-3; D assignment may be TRBD1 or TRBD2 (6 bases each). Germline loops: CDR1 SGHNT, CDR2 YYREEE (reference sequence). The CDR3 length is 18 residues. V was clipped by 4 bases and J by 6 bases, with 27 bases between them. The CDR3 sequence is CASSPGAGEFVLRDTQYF. CDR3 nucleotide sequence: TGTGCCAGCAGCCCGGGGGCGGGTGAATTCGTTTTGAGGGATACGCAGTATTTT.

The gene calls are TRBV4-3 and TRBJ2-4, with D perhaps TRBD2 (5 bases). Trimming took 0 bases from V and 0 from J, leaving 15 bases between them. The CDR3 extends over 18 amino acids. CDR1 LGHNA and CDR2 YSLEER come from the germline V gene. The DNA for the CDR3 is TGCGCCAGCAGCCAAGATATAACGGGCGGACTAGCCAAAAACATTCAGTACTTC. Its protein is CASSQDITGGLAKNIQYF.

This clonotype was seen more than once but under ten times. CDR3 DNA sequence: TGTGCCAGCAGTGAAGGCAGTGGCTCCTACAATGAGCAGTTCTTC. This gives the protein CASSEGSGSYNEQFF. The chain combines TRBV6-4 with TRBJ2-1, with D uncertain. Germline V gene lookup returns CDR1 MRHNA and CDR2 SNTAGT. V was trimmed by 3 bases and J by 0 bases, leaving 9 bases between them. This CDR3 is 15 amino acids long.

This clonotype was found many times. V and J are TRBV27 and TRBJ2-5; possible D gene TRBD1, 7 bases. V lost 5 bases, J lost 0 bases, and 13 bases lay in between. CDR1 and CDR2 from the germline V gene are MNHEY and SMNVEV (reference sequence). This CDR3 spans 15 amino acids. The CDR3 sequence is CASSAGQTYQETQYF. The DNA of the CDR3 is TGTGCCAGCAGTGCGGGACAGACTTACCAAGAGACCCAGTACTTC.

This clonotype was detected ten times or more. The junction shows a germline mismatch at one end, possibly a read error. The rearrangement joins TRBV12-3 or TRBV12-4 to TRBJ1-5, with 8 nucleotides matching TRBD1. The CDR3 extends over 16 amino acids. The CDR3: CVSSLEGRGLNQPQHF. CDR3 DNA sequence: TGTGTCAGCAGTTTAGAGGGCAGGGGGCTAAATCAGCCCCAGCATTTT.

In its sample, this clonotype was seen a few times. The chain has TRBV7-3 and TRBJ2-7; no firm D call. The CDR3 has 13 residues. V lost 2 bases to trimming and J lost 5 bases, with 10 bases between them. CDR1 is SGHTA, CDR2 FQGTGA, per germline. The CDR3 sequence is CASSLDTGHEQYF. CDR3 bases: TGTGCCAGCAGCTTAGATACCGGGCACGAGCAGTACTTC.

This clonotype was recorded at least ten times. The CDR3 protein is CSVVRQGDSYEQYF. For the CDR3, the DNA is TGCAGCGTTGTAAGGCAGGGGGACTCCTACGAGCAGTACTTC. The chain couples TRBV29-1 to TRBJ2-7; 7 nucleotides align to TRBD1. V shed 4 bases, J shed 0 bases, and the junction held 6 bases outside the gene matches. Germline lookup yields CDR1 SQVTM and CDR2 ANQGSEA. The CDR3 is 14 residues long.